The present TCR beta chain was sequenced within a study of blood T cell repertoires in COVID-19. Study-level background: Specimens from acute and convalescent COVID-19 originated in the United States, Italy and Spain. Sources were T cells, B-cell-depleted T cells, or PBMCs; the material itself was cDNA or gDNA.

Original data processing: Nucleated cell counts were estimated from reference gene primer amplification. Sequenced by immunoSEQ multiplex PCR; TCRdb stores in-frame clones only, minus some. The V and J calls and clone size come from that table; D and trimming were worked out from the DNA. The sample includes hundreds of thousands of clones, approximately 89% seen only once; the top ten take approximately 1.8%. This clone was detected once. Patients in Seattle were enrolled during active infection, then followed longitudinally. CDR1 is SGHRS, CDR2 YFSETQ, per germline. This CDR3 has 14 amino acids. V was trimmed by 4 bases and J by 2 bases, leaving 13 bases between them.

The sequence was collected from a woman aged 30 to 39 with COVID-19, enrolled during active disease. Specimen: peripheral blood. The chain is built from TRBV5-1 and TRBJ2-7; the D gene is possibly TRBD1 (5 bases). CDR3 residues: CASSDSSSPYEQYF. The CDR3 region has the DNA TGCGCCAGCAGCGACAGTTCCTCTCCCTACGAGCAGTACTTC.